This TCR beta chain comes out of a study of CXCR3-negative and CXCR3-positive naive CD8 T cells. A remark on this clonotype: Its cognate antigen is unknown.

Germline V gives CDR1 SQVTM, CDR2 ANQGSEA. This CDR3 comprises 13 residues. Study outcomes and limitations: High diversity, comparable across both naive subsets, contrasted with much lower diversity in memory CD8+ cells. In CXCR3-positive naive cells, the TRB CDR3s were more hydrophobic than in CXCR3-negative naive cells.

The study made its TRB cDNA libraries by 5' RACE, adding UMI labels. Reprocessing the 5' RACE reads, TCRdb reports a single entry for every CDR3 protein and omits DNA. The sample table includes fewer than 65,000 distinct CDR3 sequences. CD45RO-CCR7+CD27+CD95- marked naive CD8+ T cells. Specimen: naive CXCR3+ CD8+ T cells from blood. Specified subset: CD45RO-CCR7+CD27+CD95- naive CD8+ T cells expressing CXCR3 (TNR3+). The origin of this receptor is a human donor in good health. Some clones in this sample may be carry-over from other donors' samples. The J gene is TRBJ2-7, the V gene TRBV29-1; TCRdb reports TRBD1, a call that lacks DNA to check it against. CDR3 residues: CSVGIGQSYEQYF.